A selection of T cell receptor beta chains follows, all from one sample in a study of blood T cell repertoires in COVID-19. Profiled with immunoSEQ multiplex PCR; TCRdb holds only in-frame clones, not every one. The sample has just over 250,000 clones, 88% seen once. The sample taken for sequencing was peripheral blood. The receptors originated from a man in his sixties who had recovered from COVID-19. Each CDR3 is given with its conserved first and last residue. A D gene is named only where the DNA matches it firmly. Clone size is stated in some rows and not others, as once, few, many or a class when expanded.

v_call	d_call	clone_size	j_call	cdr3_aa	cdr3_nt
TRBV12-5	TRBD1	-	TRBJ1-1	CASGIQGVMNTEAFF	TGTGCTAGTGGAATACAGGGGGTTATGAACACTGAAGCTTTCTTT
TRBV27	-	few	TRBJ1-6	CASSRTRDTSNSPLHF	TGTGCCAGCAGCCGGACCCGGGACACTTCTAATTCACCCCTCCACTTT
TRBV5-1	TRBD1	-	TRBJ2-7	CASSRTGQGYYEQYF	TGCGCCAGCAGCCGTACGGGACAGGGATACTACGAGCAGTACTTC
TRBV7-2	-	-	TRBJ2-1	CASSLHQMGAFNEQFF	TGTGCCAGCAGCTTGCATCAAATGGGGGCCTTCAATGAGCAGTTCTTC
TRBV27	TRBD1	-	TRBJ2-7	CASSPDRASYEQYF	TGTGCCAGCAGTCCCGACAGGGCATCCTACGAGCAGTACTTC
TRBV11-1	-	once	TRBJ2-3	CASSLAPTGTSFTDTQYF	TGTGCCAGCAGCTTAGCGCCCACAGGGACGTCTTTCACAGATACGCAGTATTTT
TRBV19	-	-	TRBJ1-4	CASSHLAQAGQFEKLFF	TGTGCCAGTAGTCACCTTGCCCAAGCTGGGCAGTTTGAAAAACTGTTTTTT
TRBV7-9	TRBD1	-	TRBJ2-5	CASSSRTGQETQYF	TGTGCCAGCAGCTCAAGGACAGGGCAAGAGACCCAGTACTTC
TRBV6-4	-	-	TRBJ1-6	CASSDTVSYNSPLHF	TGTGCCAGCAGTGACACGGTCTCCTATAATTCACCCCTCCACTTT
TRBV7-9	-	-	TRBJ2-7	CASSFGATMWYF	TGTGCCAGCAGCTTTGGGGCCACGATGTGGTACTTC
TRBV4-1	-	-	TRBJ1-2	CASSQAFPLGHNYGYTF	TGCGCCAGCAGCCAAGCCTTTCCCCTGGGACACAACTATGGCTACACCTTC
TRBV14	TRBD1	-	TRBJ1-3	CASSQRPGQGGKFSGNTIYF	TGTGCCAGCAGCCAACGACCGGGACAGGGAGGGAAGTTCTCTGGAAACACCATATATTTT
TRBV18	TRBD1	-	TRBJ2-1	CASSPRAQGANEQFF	TGTGCCAGCTCACCACGGGCACAGGGGGCTAATGAGCAGTTCTTC
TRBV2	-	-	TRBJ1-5	CASSAYILGGATVGQPQHF	TGTGCCAGCAGTGCCTACATTCTAGGGGGGGCCACGGTCGGTCAGCCCCAGCATTTT
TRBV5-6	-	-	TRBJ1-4	CASSLGPVSRASNEKLFF	TGTGCCAGCAGCTTGGGGCCTGTTTCCAGGGCGAGTAATGAAAAACTGTTTTTT
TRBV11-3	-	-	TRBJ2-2	CASSSESTGELFF	TGTGCCAGCAGCTCAGAGAGCACCGGGGAGCTGTTTTTT
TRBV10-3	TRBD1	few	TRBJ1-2	CAISERGQGYTF	TGTGCCATCAGTGAGAGGGGGCAAGGCTACACCTTC
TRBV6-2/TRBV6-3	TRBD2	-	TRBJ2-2	CASSYGTSGGPHRELFF	TGTGCCAGCAGTTACGGGACTAGCGGGGGCCCTCACCGGGAGCTGTTTTTT
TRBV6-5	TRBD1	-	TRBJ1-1	CASSPDRQGDTEAFF	TGTGCCAGCAGTCCGGACCGACAGGGGGACACTGAAGCTTTCTTT
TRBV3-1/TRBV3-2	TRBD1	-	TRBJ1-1	CASSQRTGGNTEAFF	TGTGCCAGCAGCCAGCGGACAGGGGGAAACACTGAAGCTTTCTTT
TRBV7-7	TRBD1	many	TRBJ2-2	CASSSGQGARVGELFF	TGTGCCAGCAGCTCCGGACAGGGGGCAAGGGTCGGGGAGCTGTTTTTT
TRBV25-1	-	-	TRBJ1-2	CASSDDIPYGYTF	TGTGCCAGCAGTGACGACATTCCCTATGGCTACACCTTC
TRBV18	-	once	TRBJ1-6	CASSPTVYNSPLHF	TGTGCCAGCTCACCGACAGTCTATAATTCACCCCTCCACTTT
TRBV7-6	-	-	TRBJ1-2	CASSLTRNGGAAGYTF	TGTGCCAGCAGCTTAACCCGTAACGGGGGGGCGGCTGGCTACACCTTC
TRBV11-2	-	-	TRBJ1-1	CASTAGGTSYEAFF	TGTGCCAGCACCGCCGGGGGGACGAGTTATGAAGCTTTCTTT
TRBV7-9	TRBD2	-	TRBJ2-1	CASSLAGGNEQFF	TGTGCCAGCAGCCTAGCGGGGGGGAATGAGCAGTTCTTC
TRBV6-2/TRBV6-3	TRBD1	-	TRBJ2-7	CASSKSTGGGHYEQYF	TGTGCCAGCAGTAAATCGACAGGGGGTGGACACTACGAGCAGTACTTC
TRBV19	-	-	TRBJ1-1	CASSPRTGLTEAFF	TGTGCCAGTAGCCCCCGGACGGGATTAACTGAAGCTTTCTTT
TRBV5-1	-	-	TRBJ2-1	CASSLLDSLRVF	TGCGCCAGCAGCCTCCTAGACTCGCTGAGAGTCTTC
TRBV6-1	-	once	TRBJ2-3	CASSVAALGDTVF	TGTGCCAGCAGTGTAGCGGCACTTGGTGACACAGTATTT
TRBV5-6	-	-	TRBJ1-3	CASSLWGVGNTIYF	TGTGCCAGCAGCTTGTGGGGGGTAGGAAACACCATATATTTT
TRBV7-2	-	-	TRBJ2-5	CASSTHLGTGVETQYF	TGTGCCAGCAGCACCCATCTAGGAACGGGTGTGGAGACCCAGTACTTC
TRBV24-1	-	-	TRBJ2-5	CATSDSKGLQETQYF	TGTGCCACCAGTGATTCGAAGGGACTTCAAGAGACCCAGTACTTC
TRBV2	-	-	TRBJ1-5	CASSERGASNQPQHF	TGTGCCAGCAGTGAGCGGGGGGCGAGCAATCAGCCCCAGCATTTT
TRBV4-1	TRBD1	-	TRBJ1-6	CASSPGQGPISPLHF	TGCGCCAGCAGCCCAGGACAGGGCCCTATTTCACCCCTCCACTTT
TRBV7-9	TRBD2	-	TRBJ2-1	CASSPAGGGGPLNEQFF	TGTGCCAGCAGCCCAGCGGGGGGCGGGGGCCCTTTGAATGAGCAGTTCTTC
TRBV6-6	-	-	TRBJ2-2	CASRAGEGYSAGELFF	TGTGCCAGCAGGGCAGGGGAGGGGTATAGTGCCGGGGAGCTGTTTTTT
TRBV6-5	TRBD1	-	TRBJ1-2	CASSYSNSGQNYGYTF	TGTGCCAGCAGTTACTCGAATTCGGGACAGAACTATGGCTACACCTTC
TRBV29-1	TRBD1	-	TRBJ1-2	CSGAARGPNGYTF	TGCAGCGGCGCAGCCAGGGGGCCTAATGGCTACACCTTC
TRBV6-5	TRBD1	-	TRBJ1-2	CASRSAGQGAYGYTF	TGTGCCAGCAGGAGTGCGGGACAGGGGGCCTATGGCTACACCTTC
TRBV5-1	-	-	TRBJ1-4	CASSFSDPSAGEKLFF	TGCGCCAGCAGCTTTTCTGACCCGTCTGCGGGAGAAAAACTGTTTTTT